This TCR beta chain was identified in a study of cytomegalovirus exposure and HLA in healthy donors. Here immunoSEQ multiplex PCR was the method, and the copy in TCRdb shows in-frame clones only, minus some. The sample carries some 76,000 clones, roughly 94% recorded once. The CDR3 contains 12 residues. Germline trimming cut 6 bases from V and 6 bases from J; bases unmatched to any gene: 1. Germline V gene data show CDR1 as MNHNY and CDR2 as SVGAGI (reference sequence). This clone was found once. What it binds is unknown. Study outcomes and limitations: The study designated 160 or so TCR beta chains cytomegalovirus-associated. Rare sequences made up most TCRs, while some public TCRs were found in many donors.

The chain recombines TRBV6-6 with TRBJ2-2; 7 bases align to TRBD2. The receptor comes from a woman between 18 and 30 years old in good health and CMV-seropositive. The sample was PBMCs. The CDR3, as DNA: TGTGCCAGCAGGGGAGGGTCCGGGGAGCTGTTTTTT. Translating gives CASRGGSGELFF.